This is a list of T cell receptor beta chains from one sample in a study of control samples from healthy donors and cancer patients. Sequencing used immunoSEQ multiplex PCR; TCRdb keeps in-frame clones, though not all of them. This table holds about 150,000 clones, 85% to 95% found once. The sequenced sample consisted of blood. These receptors were obtained from a man aged 45-65 years in good health. The CDR3 runs from the conserved cysteine through the conserved F or W. A D gene is named only where the DNA matches it firmly. Not every row has a clone size; where given, it reads once, few, many or a size class.

TRBV5-1	-	TRBJ2-7	-	CASSGDTLTYEQYF	TGCGCCAGCAGCGGGGACACCCTAACCTACGAGCAGTACTTC
TRBV18	-	TRBJ2-1	-	CASSAQEEQFF	TGTGCCAGCTCGGCTCAGGAAGAGCAGTTCTTC
TRBV7-9	-	TRBJ2-1	-	CASSLARGSRRMNEQFF	TGTGCCAGCAGCTTAGCGCGGGGAAGCAGACGGATGAATGAGCAGTTCTTC
TRBV6-6	TRBD1	TRBJ2-7	-	CASRTSGQTTGEQYF	TGTGCCAGCAGGACCTCGGGACAGACCACGGGCGAGCAGTACTTC
TRBV9	TRBD1	TRBJ2-7	once	CASSVEGQGYYEQYF	TGTGCCAGCAGCGTAGAAGGACAGGGTTACTACGAGCAGTACTTC
TRBV7-2	-	TRBJ2-7	-	CASSLDPGFGSYEQYF	TGTGCCAGCAGCTTAGATCCCGGTTTCGGCTCCTACGAGCAGTACTTC
TRBV3-1/TRBV3-2	-	TRBJ1-6	-	CASSQSSSPPLHF	TGTGCCAGCAGCCAATCGTCATCACCCCCCCTCCACTTT
TRBV1	-	TRBJ2-5	-	CTSSHPELAYETQYF	TGCACCAGCAGCCACCCGGAGCTAGCGTACGAGACCCAGTACTTC
TRBV4-2	-	TRBJ1-5	once	CASSQERDYSNQPQHF	TGTGCCAGCAGCCAAGAAAGAGATTATAGCAATCAGCCCCAGCATTTT
TRBV28	-	TRBJ1-3	-	CASSFGGSSGNTIYF	TGTGCCAGCAGTTTCGGGGGAAGCTCTGGAAACACCATATATTTT
TRBV18	-	TRBJ2-3	-	CASSPNANAGTQYF	TGTGCCAGCTCACCAAACGCGAACGCGGGTACGCAGTATTTT
TRBV5-1	-	TRBJ2-3	-	CASSLDSATQYF	TGCGCCAGCAGCTTGGATAGCGCTACGCAGTATTTT
TRBV9	TRBD2	TRBJ2-1	-	CASSSPVGLAGNNEQFF	TGTGCCAGCAGCTCCCCAGTGGGCCTAGCGGGCAACAATGAGCAGTTCTTC
TRBV7-7	-	TRBJ2-2	once	CASSLGLATGELFF	TGTGCTAGCAGCTTGGGTCTAGCTACCGGGGAGCTGTTTTTT
TRBV6-1	-	TRBJ1-4	-	CASSERGRVDEKLFF	TGTGCCAGCAGTGAACGGGGCAGGGTGGACGAAAAACTGTTTTTT
TRBV6-2/TRBV6-3	-	TRBJ1-5	-	CASSYNRLNQPQHF	TGTGCCAGCAGTTACAACAGGCTCAATCAGCCCCAGCATTTT
TRBV14	TRBD1	TRBJ2-5	-	CASSQVQQGVRETQYF	TGTGCCAGCAGCCAAGTTCAACAGGGGGTTCGAGAGACCCAGTACTTC
TRBV7-3	TRBD2	TRBJ2-3	-	CASSASSGSVYTQYF	TGTGCCAGCAGCGCCTCTAGCGGGAGTGTATATACGCAGTATTTT
TRBV15	-	TRBJ2-7	-	CATSRDLQRAYEQYF	TGTGCCACCAGCAGAGACTTACAGAGGGCCTACGAGCAGTACTTC
TRBV6-5	TRBD1	TRBJ2-2	-	CASSSPGQRTFGELFF	TGTGCCAGCAGTTCCCCGGGACAGCGTACCTTCGGGGAGCTGTTTTTT
TRBV24-1	-	TRBJ2-7	-	CATSDTQGEQYF	TGTGCCACCAGTGATACGCAGGGCGAGCAGTACTTC
TRBV6-1	TRBD1	TRBJ1-1	-	CASSEYRDRAEAFF	TGTGCCAGCAGTGAATACCGGGACAGGGCTGAAGCTTTCTTT
TRBV2	-	TRBJ2-3	-	CASSEQRRGDTQYF	TGTGCCAGCAGTGAACAGCGAAGGGGAGATACGCAGTATTTT
TRBV6-7	-	TRBJ1-6	-	CAGPAPRANSPLHF	TGTGCCGGACCCGCCCCAAGGGCGAATTCACCCCTCCACTTT
TRBV6-5	-	TRBJ1-4	-	CASSYSQGIGEKLFF	TGTGCCAGCAGTTACTCCCAGGGGATAGGTGAAAAACTGTTTTTT
TRBV3-1/TRBV3-2	-	TRBJ2-7	-	CASSQANYEQYF	TGTGCCAGCAGCCAAGCGAACTACGAGCAGTACTTC
TRBV30	TRBD2	TRBJ2-3	-	CAWSVTSGRTDTQYF	TGTGCCTGGAGTGTAACTAGCGGGAGGACAGATACGCAGTATTTT
TRBV15	-	TRBJ2-7	-	CATSPSSAGSYEQYF	TGTGCCACCAGCCCGTCGAGCGCTGGCTCCTACGAGCAGTACTTC
TRBV5-5	-	TRBJ2-5	-	CASSSPPPTQYF	TGTGCCAGCAGCTCTCCGCCCCCAACCCAGTACTTC
TRBV7-2	-	TRBJ2-1	-	CASSFGGREQFF	TGTGCCAGCAGCTTCGGAGGGCGTGAGCAGTTCTTC
TRBV7-9	-	TRBJ1-1	-	CASSLVLNTEAFF	TGTGCCAGCAGCTTAGTTTTGAACACTGAAGCTTTCTTT
TRBV20-1	-	TRBJ1-5	-	CSASPGLVGGGQPQHF	TGCAGTGCTAGTCCCGGGTTGGTGGGGGGCGGGCAGCCCCAGCATTTT
TRBV9	TRBD2	TRBJ2-5	-	CASSPRGAGEETQYF	TGTGCCAGCAGCCCACGCGGGGCGGGGGAAGAGACCCAGTACTTC
TRBV7-9	TRBD2	TRBJ2-1	few	CASSSSGYQFF	TGTGCCAGCAGCTCTAGCGGGTACCAGTTCTTC
TRBV19	-	TRBJ2-1	-	CASSKVAAYNEQFF	TGTGCCAGTAGTAAGGTAGCGGCTTACAATGAGCAGTTCTTC
TRBV7-6	-	TRBJ1-2	-	CASSLVGDGYTF	TGTGCCAGCAGCTTAGTTGGGGATGGCTACACCTTC
TRBV12-5	TRBD2	TRBJ2-5	-	CASGSAGAGETQYF	TGTGCTAGTGGTTCAGCGGGAGCGGGGGAGACCCAGTACTTC
TRBV28	-	TRBJ1-1	-	CASTGSWNTEAFF	TGTGCCAGTACAGGGAGCTGGAACACTGAAGCTTTCTTT
TRBV9	-	TRBJ1-2	-	CASSVASSPNYGYTF	TGTGCCAGCAGCGTAGCTAGTTCCCCTAACTATGGCTACACCTTC
TRBV11-3	-	TRBJ1-1	-	CASSQLEGSEAFF	TGTGCCAGCAGCCAACTGGAGGGCTCTGAAGCTTTCTTT
TRBV6-5	-	TRBJ1-2	-	CASSSAGLYGYTF	TGTGCCAGCAGTTCCGCAGGGCTTTATGGCTACACCTTC